Reported below is one T cell receptor (beta chain). No antigen is known for it. One base away there is no much larger clone; base qualities are not given. This entry comes from a study of neurological immune-mediated disorders (dated by TCRdb to the late 2010s). For context, the study as a whole: Peripheral blood TCR-beta repertoires from patients with HTLV-I-associated myelopathy (HAM/TSP), patients with multiple sclerosis, and healthy controls were compared in the study using UMI-based sequencing. The cohort included around 70 subjects: some 15 with HAM/TSP, some 34 with multiple sclerosis, and approximately 20 healthy controls. The 106 TCR-beta libraries included longitudinal samples, technical triplicates and paired sorted CD4+ and CD8+ T-cell subsets alongside PBMC samples. What the work shows at the level of the full study, not this receptor alone: TCR clonal expansion was greatest in HAM/TSP patients and smallest in MS patients, who ranked below even healthy controls. Expanded clones from different subjects shared no identical CDR3 amino acid sequences, which suggests that TCR-beta repertoires were private in all groups.

cDNA was synthesized by template-switch 5'RACE using a primer carrying a 10-nucleotide random unique molecular identifier by which each TCR transcript was tagged. Each sequencing run produced over 190 million TCR-beta sequences covering 15-18 subjects. The RNeasy kit was used for extraction of total RNA. Using the KAPA Real-time Library Amplification kit, TCR-beta VDJ regions were amplified with primers for the TCR constant region and the 5'RACE anchor. A first PCR added sample indexes and Illumina adaptors, and a second PCR then raised library yield. After purification with Ampure beads, the TCR product of roughly 650 bp was size-selected on a 2% E-gel SizeSelection system. Before pooling, libraries had their quality checked on a Bioanalyzer, their concentration measured with Qubit, and their quantity determined with the Kapa Library Quantification kit. Libraries were sequenced paired-end 2 x 150 bp on an Illumina HiSeq 2500. To increase sequence diversity, about 25-31% phiX was spiked into each library pool. Concerning the study's data processing: Quality-filtered reads were processed with the UMI-based MiGEC pipeline, and over 75% of raw TCR sequences were removed by the MiGEC pipeline during error correction. IMGT germline references were used for aligning VDJ genes, and each clonotype was defined as a unique CDR3 amino acid sequence together with its V-J genes. Clonal expansion, Shannon diversity and CDR3 relatedness were evaluated with VDJtools (CalcPairwiseDistances, ClusterSamples), while phylogenetic trees were built in CLCbio workbench. Using coefficient-of-variation modelling across technical triplicates, the study counted a clone as expanded if it had at least 8 unique UMIs. TCRdb cleaned the public reads at Q25 with fastp, built clones with MiXCR and kept in-frame beta chains. A single entry per CDR3 protein holds the most common genes and DNA from its merged rows. The V and J calls and clone size come from TCRdb's table, not from the authors' own analysis. Counted in this sample were tens of thousands of distinct CDR3 sequences; more than 4.5% of them appeared once. Of the sample, about 9% is held by the ten largest clones.

The healthy controls were volunteers from blood banks in Maryland, USA. For the sorted-subset TCR libraries, the starting material was over 750,000 sorted CD4+ or CD8+ T cells. PBMCs were separated from peripheral blood using Ficoll-Hypaque density gradient centrifugation and then cryopreserved in liquid nitrogen. Paired sorted CD4+ and CD8+ subsets came from healthy controls, HAM/TSP patients and MS patients. From the cysteine up to the phenylalanine, the CDR3 has a length of 16 residues. Just the 48-base CDR3 DNA is kept, in frame starting at base 1. Cut back by 1 base and 9 bases, the V and J ends lie 19 bases apart. From a lookup of the germline V gene, CDR1 and CDR2 are MNHNS and SASEGT.

The receptor comes from a man aged 18 to 29 in good health. Sequences were obtained from CD4+ T cells from blood. The chain joins TRBV6-1 to TRBJ1-5, with the identity of the D gene unclear. The base sequence is TGTGCCAGCAGTGAAGTGAATCCGACAATACCCGGGCCCCAGCATTTT. This encodes CASSEVNPTIPGPQHF.